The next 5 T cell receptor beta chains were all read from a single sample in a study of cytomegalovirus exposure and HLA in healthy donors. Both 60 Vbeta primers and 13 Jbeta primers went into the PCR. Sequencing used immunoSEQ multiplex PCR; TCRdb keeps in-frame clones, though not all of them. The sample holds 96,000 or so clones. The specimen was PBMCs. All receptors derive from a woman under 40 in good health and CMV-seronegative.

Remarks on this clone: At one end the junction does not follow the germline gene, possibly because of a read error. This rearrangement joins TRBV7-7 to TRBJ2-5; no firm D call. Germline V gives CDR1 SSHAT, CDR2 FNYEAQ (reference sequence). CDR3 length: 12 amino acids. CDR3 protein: CASSPDQETQYF. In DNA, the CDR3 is TGTGCTAGCAGCCCCGACCAAGAGACCCAGTACTTC.

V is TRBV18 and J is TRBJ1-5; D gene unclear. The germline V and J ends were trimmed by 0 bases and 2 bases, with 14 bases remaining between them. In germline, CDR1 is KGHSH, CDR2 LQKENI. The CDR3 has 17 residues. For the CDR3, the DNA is TGTGCCAGCTCACCACCGGGAAGGGCGAGGGGCAATCAGCCCCAGCATTTT. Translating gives CASSPPGRARGNQPQHF.

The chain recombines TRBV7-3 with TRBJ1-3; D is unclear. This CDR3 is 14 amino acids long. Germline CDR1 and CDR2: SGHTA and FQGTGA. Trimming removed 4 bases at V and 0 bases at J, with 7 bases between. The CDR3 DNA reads TGTGCCAGCAGCTCCACGGGCTCTGGAAACACCATATATTTT. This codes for CASSSTGSGNTIYF.

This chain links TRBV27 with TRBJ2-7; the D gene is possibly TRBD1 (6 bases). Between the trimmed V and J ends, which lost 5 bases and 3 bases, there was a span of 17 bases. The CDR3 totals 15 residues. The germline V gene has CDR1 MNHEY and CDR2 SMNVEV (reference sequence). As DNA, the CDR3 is TGTGCCAGCAGTCTTGGACAGCCCCGCGGCTACGAGCAGTACTTC. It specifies CASSLGQPRGYEQYF.

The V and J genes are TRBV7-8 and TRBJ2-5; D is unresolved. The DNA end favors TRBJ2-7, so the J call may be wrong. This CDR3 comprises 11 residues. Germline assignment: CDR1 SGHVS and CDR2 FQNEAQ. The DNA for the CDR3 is TGTGCCAGCAGCTGGGCCTACGAGCAGTACTTC. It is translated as CASSWAYEQYF.